Included here is one T cell receptor beta chain sequence, with context. Its antigen is not yet known. No base qualities exist here, and no much larger clone lies one base off it. Donors were healthy HIV-negative adults with no recently reported acute infections or vaccinations. Every donor was a Caucasian adult residing in Nashville, Tennessee, USA. CD4+ T cells were enriched through magnetic negative selection, after which naive cells were positively selected on CD45RA and the remaining negative fraction served as the memory subset. Blood was obtained by leukapheresis, after which PBMCs were separated by Ficoll-Histopaque density gradient centrifugation and cryopreserved in liquid nitrogen vapor phase. Purity and quantity of every magnetically sorted T cell population were checked by analytical flow cytometry. Genomic DNA was isolated from each sorted fraction and quantified by UV absorbance on a Nanodrop 2000c.

Via the germline V gene, CDR1 is SGHRS and CDR2 YFSETQ. The CDR3 holds 15 amino acids from the cysteine to the phenylalanine. The entry retains the CDR3 DNA only, 45 bases that are in frame from base 1. Trimming at the junction amounts to 2 bases on V and 4 bases on J, and the germline ends lie 15 bases apart. TCR CDR3 regions were amplified from genomic DNA by multiplex PCR using the deep immunoSEQ assay. Extracted genomic DNA from each cell subset was distributed evenly across all wells of several immunoSEQ 96-well plates, and each plate was treated as a replicate. Each replicate PCR for sorted subsets received around 200 ng genomic DNA, equal to around 32,000 T cell genomes. Purified libraries were measured with a Qubit 3.0 fluorometer, size-checked on a Bioanalyzer 2100, and measured again with the KAPA Library Quantification kit. A separate single-read 150-cycle Illumina NextSeq 550 flow cell was used to sequence each immunoSEQ 96-well plate. The original pipeline was this. Because the immunoSEQ output held only junctional sequences and lacked quality scores, the filtering could not match the filtering applied to full-length reads. Sequences were annotated with PyIR, a Python wrapper for IgBLAST v1.9, using IMGT germline references to assign V/J genes and CDR3. Reads were removed for weak V/J assignments (E-value above 1e-6), missing CDR3, stop codons, out-of-frame junctions, or ambiguous translated residues. V3J clonotypes were defined by identical inferred V gene, J gene, and CDR3 amino acid sequence. The percentage overlap between two repertoires was calculated by dividing the number of shared unique clonotypes by the size of the smaller repertoire. Repertoire richness was assessed with RTK rarefaction, the Chao1 estimator, and Recon v2.1 estimates of unobserved clonotypes. OLGA was used to compute generation probabilities for all TCRbeta clonotypes that the gDNA method yielded from a handful of donors. TCRdb limited this immuneACCESS table to in-frame rearrangements with V and J called. A share of clones is missing; checked studies link under half to unresolved V genes, and the rest is unexplained. V and J calls and clone size are copied from that table; D and trimming were computed from the DNA. The sample data list about 2 million clones, and 95% of these were observed just once. Jointly, the top ten make up 0.13% of the sample.

This sample is drawn from a study of shared clonotypes between healthy human individuals (TCRdb year 2020). With respect to the entire study: A couple of women and three men aged 18 to 49 years were included in the cohort. For each donor, CD4 naive and CD4 memory were each given three plates, CD8 naive was given two plates, and CD8 memory was given one plate. To estimate repertoire size and how much clonotypes are shared between individuals, the study performed deep sequencing of blood TCR repertoires from five healthy adults. Different laboratories and diverse techniques were used to prepare libraries and sequence TCR repertoires, to increase sequencing depth and limit assay-specific biases. Per donor, leukapheresis produced somewhere between about 0.9 and 9.5 billion PBMCs. Beyond this particular receptor, the publication reports: Only blood was sampled, and tissue TCR repertoires likely differ from those in blood. Because the study included only a small number of donors, the genetic and exposure-history diversity represented was limited. When a handful of donors were compared, the shared fraction of clonotypes was about 5% for naive CD4, 3.5% to 4% for naive CD8, about 2.4% for memory CD4, and approximately 0.4% for memory CD8. Larger estimated clonotype richness was generally found for naive subsets than for memory subsets. Pairwise subsampling led to the expectation that sequencing depth would affect the degree of clonotype sharing among donors. Higher generation probabilities were observed for clonotypes shared by all four sorted-subset donors than for non-shared clonotypes. Incomplete sequencing was indicated by rarefaction of sorted-subset datasets, despite the large sequencing depth.

Sequenced input: naive CD4+ T cells sorted from blood. The label giving this sample's cell subset or site can be read as: CD45RA+ positively selected. The chain couples TRBV5-1 to TRBJ2-5; TRBD1 is a possible D gene, resting on 6 matching bases. This TCR was recovered from a man aged 18 to 30 in good health. In nucleotide form, the sequence is TGCGCCAGCAGCTTCATGGACAGCTTGGGAGAGACCCAGTACTTC. Translated, this is CASSFMDSLGETQYF.